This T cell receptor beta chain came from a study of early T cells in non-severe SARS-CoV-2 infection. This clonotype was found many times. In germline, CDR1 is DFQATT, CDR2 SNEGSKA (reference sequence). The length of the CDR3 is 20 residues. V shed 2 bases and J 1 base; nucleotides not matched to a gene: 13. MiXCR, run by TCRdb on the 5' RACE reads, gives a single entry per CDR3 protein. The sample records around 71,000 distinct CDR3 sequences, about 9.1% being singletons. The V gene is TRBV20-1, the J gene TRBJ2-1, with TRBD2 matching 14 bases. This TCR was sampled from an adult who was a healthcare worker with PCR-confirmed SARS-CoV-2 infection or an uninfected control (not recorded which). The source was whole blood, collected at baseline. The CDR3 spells CSARSGPGLAGVGSYNEQFF. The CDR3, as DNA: TGCAGTGCTAGATCGGGTCCGGGACTAGCGGGAGTTGGATCCTACAATGAGCAGTTCTTC.